Below are 7 T cell receptor beta chains sequenced from a single sample in a study of neurological immune-mediated disorders. Using its own MiXCR run on the 5' RACE reads, TCRdb lists one record per CDR3 protein. Altogether some 79,000 distinct CDR3 sequences are present, approximately 14% being singletons, with the ten largest covering 6% to 7%. Input material: PBMCs. Receptors originate from a woman aged 50 to 60 in good health.

This clonotype was seen many times. The chain recombines TRBV5-6 with TRBJ2-3; 9 bases fit TRBD2. The V gene's germline CDR1 is SGHDT and CDR2 YYEEEE. The V segment lost 4 bases and the J segment 2 bases; nucleotides outside the gene matches: 5. The CDR3 consists of 15 residues. CDR3 DNA: TGTGCCAGCAGCGTAGCGGGGGACCCCACAGATACGCAGTATTTT. This translates into CASSVAGDPTDTQYF.

There are many counts of this clonotype. The chain combines TRBV12-3 or TRBV12-4 with TRBJ2-7; D is ambiguous. CDR3 length: 14 residues. V dropped 3 bases and J dropped 1 base, with 10 bases sitting between them. The CDR3 region is CASSLSRSSYEQYF. The CDR3 nucleotides are TGTGCCAGCAGTTTGAGCCGGAGTTCCTACGAGCAGTACTTC.

In this sample, this clonotype turned up many times. The chain has TRBV20-1 and TRBJ2-7, with a possible D match to TRBD1 (5 bases). This CDR3 is built from 15 residues. With 0 bases removed from V and 1 base from J, the gap between germline ends came to 13 bases. The germline gives CDR1 DFQATT, CDR2 SNEGSKA (reference sequence). The CDR3 nucleotides are TGCAGTGCTAGAGATAAGCTACAGGTTTCCTACGAGCAGTACTTC. This sequence encodes CSARDKLQVSYEQYF.

The table lists this clonotype with many counts. V gene TRBV5-6 combines with J gene TRBJ1-3; D gene unclear. V was trimmed by 4 bases and J by 0 bases, leaving 14 bases between them. The V gene's germline CDR1 is SGHDT and CDR2 YYEEEE. The CDR3 covers 16 residues. The CDR3 loop reads CASSLWTASSGNTIYF. DNA for the CDR3: TGTGCCAGCAGCCTCTGGACCGCGAGCTCTGGAAACACCATATATTTT.

This clonotype came up many times. The chain recombines TRBV5-1 with TRBJ2-3; a possible D gene is TRBD2 (5 bases). Germline V gene sequence: CDR1 SGHRS, CDR2 YFSETQ. The V and J ends lost 7 bases and 0 bases respectively, with 9 bases between them. The CDR3 consists of 13 residues. As DNA, the CDR3 is TGCGCCAGCGGCCGGGGAAGCACAGATACGCAGTATTTT. This translates into CASGRGSTDTQYF.

This clonotype was counted ten times or more. V is TRBV28 and J is TRBJ2-3; tentative D call: TRBD2 (5 bases). Germline V gives CDR1 MDHEN, CDR2 SYDVKM. The CDR3 spans 17 residues. V shed 3 bases and J shed 6 bases, with 22 bases lying between them. The CDR3 reads CASSFLPAGQIGDTQYF. In DNA form, the CDR3 reads TGTGCCAGCAGTTTCCTCCCCGCGGGCCAAATTGGTGATACGCAGTATTTT.

In this sample, this clonotype turned up many times. This rearrangement joins TRBV28 to TRBJ2-1; TRBD2 might be the D (5 bases). The CDR3 is made up of 15 amino acids. V was pared by 7 bases and J by 0 bases, with 13 bases between. Germline assignment: CDR1 MDHEN and CDR2 SYDVKM. This chain's CDR3 is CASTPGLSSYNEQFF. CDR3 nucleotide sequence: TGTGCCAGCACCCCGGGGTTGAGCTCCTACAATGAGCAGTTCTTC.